These 14 T cell receptor beta chains originate from one sample sequenced in a study of graft-versus-host responses after intestinal transplantation. These receptors have no identified antigens. Profiling relied on immunoSEQ multiplex PCR, and the TCRdb table lists in-frame clones only, not all of them. This sample has approximately 49,000 clones, with 85% to 95% found just once. This specimen consisted of unstimulated CD8+ T cells sorted from spleen or lymph node cells, obtained before transplant. Source of these receptors: a human donor who was the organ donor for an intestinal transplant.

V and J are TRBV28 and TRBJ2-4; D call uncertain. V lost 4 bases, J lost 0 bases, and 10 bases lay in between. There are 15 residues in the CDR3. Germline lookup yields CDR1 MDHEN and CDR2 SYDVKM. CDR3 nucleotide sequence: TGTGCCAGCAGTTCAGTGGCAATAGCCAAAAACATTCAGTACTTC. This sequence encodes CASSSVAIAKNIQYF.

This chain links TRBV18 with TRBJ2-1, with TRBD2 as a possible D gene (7 bases). CDR1 KGHSH and CDR2 LQKENI come from the germline V gene. The CDR3 is made up of 12 amino acids. Trimming removed 8 bases from V and 8 bases from J, with 13 bases in between. CDR3 sequence reads: CASQPGGYEQFF. CDR3 bases: TGTGCCAGCCAGCCGGGGGGCTATGAGCAGTTCTTC. The full variable domain, its missing parts supplied by reference TRBV18 and TRBJ2-1, is NAGVMQNPRHLVRRRGQEARLRCSPMKGHSHVYWYRQLPEEGLKFMVYLQKENIIDESGMPKERFSAEFPKEGPSILRIQQVVRGDSAAYFCASQPGGYEQFFGPGTRLTVL.

The chain employs TRBV7-3 and TRBJ2-7, with 7 nucleotides matching TRBD2. There are 15 residues in the CDR3. The junction had 10 bases not matched to a gene; V was cut back by 6 bases and J by 2 bases. CDR1 and CDR2 (germline): SGHTA, FQGTGA. CDR3 protein: CASSFPGGEAYEQYF. As DNA, the CDR3 is TGTGCCAGCAGTTTCCCTGGGGGGGAGGCCTACGAGCAGTACTTC.

The chain uses TRBV7-9 and TRBJ2-5; perhaps TRBD2 as D (5 bases). CDR1 is SEHNR and CDR2 is FQNEAQ in the germline V gene (reference sequence). Trimming took off 1 base at V and 5 bases at J, with 20 bases between the two ends. The CDR3 consists of 17 residues. The chain's CDR3 is CASSLGAEGPGGETQYF. CDR3 DNA sequence: TGTGCCAGCAGCTTAGGGGCCGAGGGCCCAGGTGGGGAGACCCAGTACTTC.

This chain links TRBV7-9 with TRBJ2-7; 12 positions match TRBD1. There are 15 residues in the CDR3. The V segment lost 5 bases and the J segment 6 bases; nucleotides outside the gene matches: 8. Germline values: CDR1 SEHNR, CDR2 FQNEAQ (reference sequence). For the CDR3, the DNA is TGTGCCAGCAGCCACCCGGGACAGGGGGCGAGCGAGCAGTACTTC. As protein: CASSHPGQGASEQYF.

The rearrangement uses TRBV10-1 and TRBJ2-7; TRBD1 matches 8 bases. CDR1 WNHNN and CDR2 SYGVQD come from the germline V gene (reference sequence). V lost 4 bases to trimming and J lost 4 bases; unmatched junction nucleotides: 6. The CDR3 extends over 14 amino acids. CDR3 in amino acids: CASSVGTGGYEQYF. CDR3 sequence (DNA): TGCGCCAGCAGTGTAGGGACAGGAGGATACGAGCAGTACTTC.

This chain joins TRBV25-1 and TRBJ2-5; 15 bases fit TRBD2. Germline assignment: CDR1 MGHDK and CDR2 SYGVNS. Trimming removed 3 bases from V and 5 bases from J; junction bases left unmatched: 7. CDR3 length equals 17 residues. Written as DNA, the CDR3 is TGTGCCAGCAGTGACGGACTAGCGGGGGGGCTTTGGGAGACCCAGTACTTC. It specifies CASSDGLAGGLWETQYF.

The chain has TRBV4-1 and TRBJ1-1; 8 nucleotides line up with TRBD1. The germline CDR1 and CDR2 sequences are MGHRA and YSYEKL. V lost 0 bases to trimming and J lost 8 bases; unmatched junction nucleotides: 5. This CDR3 comprises 14 residues. CDR3 region: CASSQDEAGGEAFF. CDR3 DNA: TGCGCCAGCAGCCAAGATGAGGCAGGGGGCGAAGCTTTCTTT.

This chain links TRBV4-3 with TRBJ2-7; 7 nucleotides agree with TRBD1. CDR1 and CDR2 (germline): LGHNA, YSLEER. V dropped 0 bases and J dropped 0; count of bases not matched to a gene: 5. This CDR3 is built from 16 residues. In DNA form, the CDR3 reads TGCGCCAGCAGCCAAGATAGAGGGGGCTTCTCCTACGAGCAGTACTTC. Protein sequence: CASSQDRGGFSYEQYF.

J is TRBJ1-5 and V is TRBV5-1; D is ambiguous. CDR3 size: 14 residues. The V gene lost 4 bases and the J gene lost 6 bases, with 14 bases spanning the gap. Germline-derived CDR1 and CDR2 are SGHRS and YFSETQ. This chain's CDR3 is CASSQDGSGQPQHF. DNA of the CDR3: TGCGCCAGCAGCCAGGACGGGTCCGGTCAGCCCCAGCATTTT.

This clone was counted once. The chain employs TRBV27 and TRBJ2-7; 7 nucleotides agree with TRBD1. The CDR3 length is 13 residues. V trimming: 7 bases; J trimming: 3 bases; junction bases outside the gene matches: 6. Germline loops: CDR1 MNHEY, CDR2 SMNVEV (reference sequence). The CDR3 region is CASKVPGGYEQYF. DNA for the CDR3: TGTGCCAGCAAGGTCCCAGGGGGCTACGAGCAGTACTTC.

The V call is TRBV27, the J call TRBJ2-7; TRBD2 matches 11 bases. Germline loops: CDR1 MNHEY, CDR2 SMNVEV (reference sequence). The CDR3 has 17 amino acids. Unmatched junction bases numbered 11, after V lost 5 bases and J lost 2 bases. The CDR3 region has the DNA TGTGCCAGCAGTACTAGCGGGGGTGAATCTCGGGCCTACGAGCAGTACTTC. Protein: CASSTSGGESRAYEQYF.

This chain uses TRBV7-9 with TRBJ2-7; D may be TRBD2 (6 bases). Trimming cost V 2 bases and J 3 bases, with 11 bases left between them. Germline V gene lookup returns CDR1 SEHNR and CDR2 FQNEAQ (reference sequence). There are 14 residues in the CDR3. The CDR3 DNA reads as TGTGCCAGCAGCTTACGGGACTCATTCTACGAGCAGTACTTC. This codes for CASSLRDSFYEQYF.

The rearrangement joins TRBV11-1 to TRBJ2-7, with D perhaps given as TRBD1 or TRBD2 (5 bases each). Germline V gives CDR1 SGHAT, CDR2 FQDESV (reference sequence). Deletions cut 1 base from V and 6 bases from J, with 19 bases between. The CDR3 length is 16 residues. The chain's CDR3 is CASSLGQFGTPLEQYF. DNA of the CDR3: TGTGCCAGCAGCTTAGGACAATTCGGGACCCCGCTCGAGCAGTACTTC.